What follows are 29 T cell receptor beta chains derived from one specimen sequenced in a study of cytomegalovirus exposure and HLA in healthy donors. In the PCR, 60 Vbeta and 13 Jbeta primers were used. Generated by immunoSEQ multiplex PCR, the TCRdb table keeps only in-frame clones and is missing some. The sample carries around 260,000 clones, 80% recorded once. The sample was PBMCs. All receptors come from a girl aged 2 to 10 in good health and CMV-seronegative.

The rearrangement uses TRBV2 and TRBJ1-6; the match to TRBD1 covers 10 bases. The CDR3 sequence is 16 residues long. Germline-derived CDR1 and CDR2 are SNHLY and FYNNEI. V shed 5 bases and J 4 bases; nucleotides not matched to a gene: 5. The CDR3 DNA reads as TGTGCCAGCAGTCCGGGACAGGGGATATATAATTCACCCCTCCACTTT. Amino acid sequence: CASSPGQGIYNSPLHF.

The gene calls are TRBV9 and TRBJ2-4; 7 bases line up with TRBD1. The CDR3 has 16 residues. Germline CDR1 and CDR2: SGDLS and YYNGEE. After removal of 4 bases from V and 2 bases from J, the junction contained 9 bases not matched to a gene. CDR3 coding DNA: TGTGCCAGCAGCAGTCAAGGGGGCTGGTCCAAAAACATTCAGTACTTC. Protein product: CASSSQGGWSKNIQYF. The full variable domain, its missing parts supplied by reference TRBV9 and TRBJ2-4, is DSGVTQTPKHLITATGQRVTLRCSPRSGDLSVYWYQQSLDQGLQFLIQYYNGEERAKGNILERFSAQQFPDLHSELNLSSLELGDSALYFCASSSQGGWSKNIQYFGAGTRLSVL.

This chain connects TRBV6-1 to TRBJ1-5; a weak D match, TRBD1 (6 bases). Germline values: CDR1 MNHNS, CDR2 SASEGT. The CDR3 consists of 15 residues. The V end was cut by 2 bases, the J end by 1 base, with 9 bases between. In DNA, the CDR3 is TGTGCCAGCAGTGAATGGGGACACAGCAATCAGCCCCAGCATTTT. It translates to CASSEWGHSNQPQHF.

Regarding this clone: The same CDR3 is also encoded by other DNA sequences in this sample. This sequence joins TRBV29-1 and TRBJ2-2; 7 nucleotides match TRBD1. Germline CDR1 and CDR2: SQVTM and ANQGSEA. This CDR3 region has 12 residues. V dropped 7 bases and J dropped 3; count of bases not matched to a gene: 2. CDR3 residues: CSATGDTGELFF. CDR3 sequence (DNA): TGCAGCGCCACAGGGGACACCGGGGAGCTGTTTTTT.

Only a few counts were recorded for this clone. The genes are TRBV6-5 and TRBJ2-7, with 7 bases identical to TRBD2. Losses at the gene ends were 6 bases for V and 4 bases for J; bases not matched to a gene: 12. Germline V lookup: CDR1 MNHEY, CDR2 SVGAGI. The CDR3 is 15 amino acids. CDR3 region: CASRPSGGSWYEQYF. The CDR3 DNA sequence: TGTGCCAGCAGGCCCTCTGGCGGGAGCTGGTACGAGCAGTACTTC.

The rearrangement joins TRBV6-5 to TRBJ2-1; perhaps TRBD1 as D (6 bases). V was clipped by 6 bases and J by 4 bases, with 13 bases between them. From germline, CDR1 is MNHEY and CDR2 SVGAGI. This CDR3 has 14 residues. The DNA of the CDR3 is TGTGCCAGCAGATCCTTTACAGGGTACAATGAGCAGTTCTTC. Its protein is CASRSFTGYNEQFF.

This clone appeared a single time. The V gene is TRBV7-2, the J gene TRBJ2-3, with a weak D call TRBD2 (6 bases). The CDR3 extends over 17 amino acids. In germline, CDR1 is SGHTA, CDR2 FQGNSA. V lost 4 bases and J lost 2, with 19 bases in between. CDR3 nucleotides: TGTGCCAGCAGCTCCCCTTTAGTGGCGGGGAACACAGATACGCAGTATTTT. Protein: CASSSPLVAGNTDTQYF.

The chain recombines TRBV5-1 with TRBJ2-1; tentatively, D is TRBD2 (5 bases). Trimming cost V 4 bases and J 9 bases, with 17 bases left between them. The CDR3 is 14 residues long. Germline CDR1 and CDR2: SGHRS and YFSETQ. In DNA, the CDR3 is TGCGCCAGCAGCGGAGGCACACGGGTTGGTGAGCAGTTCTTC. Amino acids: CASSGGTRVGEQFF.

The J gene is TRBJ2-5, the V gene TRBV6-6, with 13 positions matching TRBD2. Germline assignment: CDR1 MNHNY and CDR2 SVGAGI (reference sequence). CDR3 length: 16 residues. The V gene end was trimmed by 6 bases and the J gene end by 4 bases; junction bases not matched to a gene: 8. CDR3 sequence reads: CASRTTSGGAGETQYF. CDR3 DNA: TGTGCCAGCAGGACCACTAGCGGGGGGGCCGGAGAGACCCAGTACTTC.

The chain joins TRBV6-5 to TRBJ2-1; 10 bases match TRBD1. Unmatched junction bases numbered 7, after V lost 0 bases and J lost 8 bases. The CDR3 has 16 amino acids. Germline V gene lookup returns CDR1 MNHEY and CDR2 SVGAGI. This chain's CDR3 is CASSYSHGTGVDEQFF. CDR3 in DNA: TGTGCCAGCAGTTACTCGCACGGGACAGGGGTAGATGAGCAGTTCTTC.

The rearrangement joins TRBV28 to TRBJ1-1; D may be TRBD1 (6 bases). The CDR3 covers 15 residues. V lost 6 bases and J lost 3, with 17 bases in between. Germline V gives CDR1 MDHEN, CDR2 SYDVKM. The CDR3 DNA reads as TGTGCCAGCAGGAGGGCGGGCAGGGGTGACACTGAAGCTTTCTTT. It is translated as CASRRAGRGDTEAFF.

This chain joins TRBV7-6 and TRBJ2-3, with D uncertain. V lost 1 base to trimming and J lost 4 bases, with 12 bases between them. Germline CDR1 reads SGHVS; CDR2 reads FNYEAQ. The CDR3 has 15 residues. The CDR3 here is CASSLGGSRADTQYF. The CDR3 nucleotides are TGTGCCAGCAGCTTAGGCGGCTCTCGGGCAGATACGCAGTATTTT. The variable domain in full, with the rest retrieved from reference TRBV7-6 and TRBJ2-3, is GAGVSQSPRYKVTKRGQDVALRCDPISGHVSLYWYRQALGQGPEFLTYFNYEAQQDKSGLPNDRFSAERPEGSISTLTIQRTEQRDSAMYRCASSLGGSRADTQYFGPGTRLTVL.

The CDR3 region is CASSVAWDRGYEQYF. The CDR3 nucleotides are TGTGCCAGCAGCGTAGCCTGGGACAGGGGTTACGAGCAGTACTTC. This chain uses TRBV9 with TRBJ2-7; 10 bases are shared with TRBD1. The CDR3 spans 15 residues. Germline values: CDR1 SGDLS, CDR2 YYNGEE. J gave up 4 bases and V 0 bases, and 4 bases lay outside the gene matches.

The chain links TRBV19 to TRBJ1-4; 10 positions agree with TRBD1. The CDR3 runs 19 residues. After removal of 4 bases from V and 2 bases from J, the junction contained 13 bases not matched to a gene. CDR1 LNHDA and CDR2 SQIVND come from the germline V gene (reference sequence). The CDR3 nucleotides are TGTGCCAGTAGTAGGCCGGGACAGGGGTTAAAATGGACTAATGAAAAACTGTTTTTT. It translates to CASSRPGQGLKWTNEKLFF.

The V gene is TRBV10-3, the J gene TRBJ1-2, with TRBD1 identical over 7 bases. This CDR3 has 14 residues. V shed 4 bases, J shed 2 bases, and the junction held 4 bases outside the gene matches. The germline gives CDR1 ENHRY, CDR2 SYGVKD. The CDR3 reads CAISGRGLNYGYTF. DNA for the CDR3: TGTGCCATCAGTGGGAGGGGGCTGAACTATGGCTACACCTTC.

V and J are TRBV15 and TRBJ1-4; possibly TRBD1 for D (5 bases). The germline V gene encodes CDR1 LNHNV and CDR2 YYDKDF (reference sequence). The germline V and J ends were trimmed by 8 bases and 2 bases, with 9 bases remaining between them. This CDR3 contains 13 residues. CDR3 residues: CATARATNEKLFF. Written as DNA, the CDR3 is TGTGCCACCGCCAGGGCCACTAATGAAAAACTGTTTTTT.

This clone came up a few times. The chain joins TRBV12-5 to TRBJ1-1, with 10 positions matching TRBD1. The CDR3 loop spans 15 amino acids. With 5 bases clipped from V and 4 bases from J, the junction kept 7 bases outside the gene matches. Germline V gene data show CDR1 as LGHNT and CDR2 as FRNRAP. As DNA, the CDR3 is TGTGCTAGTGGTAGGACAGGGGGTGTTGGCACTGAAGCTTTCTTT. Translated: CASGRTGGVGTEAFF.

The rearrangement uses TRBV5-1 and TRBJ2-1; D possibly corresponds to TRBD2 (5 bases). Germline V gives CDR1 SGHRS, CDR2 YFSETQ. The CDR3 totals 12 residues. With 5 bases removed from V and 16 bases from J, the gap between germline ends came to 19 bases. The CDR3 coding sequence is TGCGCCAGCAGTTCGGACTCAGACAACCCCTTCTTC. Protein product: CASSSDSDNPFF.

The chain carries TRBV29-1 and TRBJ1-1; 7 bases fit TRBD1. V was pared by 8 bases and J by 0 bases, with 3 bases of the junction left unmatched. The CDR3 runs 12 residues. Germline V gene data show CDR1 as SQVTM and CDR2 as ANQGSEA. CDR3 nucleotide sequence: TGCAGCTCCGGACAGGTGAACACTGAAGCTTTCTTT. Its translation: CSSGQVNTEAFF.

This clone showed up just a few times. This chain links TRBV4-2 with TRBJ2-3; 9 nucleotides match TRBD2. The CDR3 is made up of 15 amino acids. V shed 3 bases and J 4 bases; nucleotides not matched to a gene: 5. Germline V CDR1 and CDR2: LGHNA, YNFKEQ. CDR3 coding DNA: TGTGCCAGCAGCCAGTCTAGCGGGGAGGCAGATACGCAGTATTTT. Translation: CASSQSSGEADTQYF.

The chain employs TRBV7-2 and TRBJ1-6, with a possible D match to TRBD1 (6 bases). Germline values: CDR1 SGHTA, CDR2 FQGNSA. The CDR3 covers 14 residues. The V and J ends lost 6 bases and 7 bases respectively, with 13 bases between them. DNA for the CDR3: TGTGCCAGCAGTCCACAGGGAGACAATTCACCCCTCCACTTT. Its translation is CASSPQGDNSPLHF.

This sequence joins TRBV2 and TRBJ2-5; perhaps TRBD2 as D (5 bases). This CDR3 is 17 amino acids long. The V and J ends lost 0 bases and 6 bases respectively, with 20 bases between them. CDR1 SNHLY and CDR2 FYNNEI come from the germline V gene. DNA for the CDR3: TGTGCCAGCAGTGAAGCGCTCTCAACTAGGAGTGGGAAGACCCAGTACTTC. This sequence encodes CASSEALSTRSGKTQYF.

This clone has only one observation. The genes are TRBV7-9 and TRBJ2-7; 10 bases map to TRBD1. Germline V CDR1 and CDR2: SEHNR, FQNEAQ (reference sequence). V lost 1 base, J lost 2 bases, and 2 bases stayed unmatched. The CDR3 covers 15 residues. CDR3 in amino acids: CASSLGGQGAYEQYF. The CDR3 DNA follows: TGTGCCAGCAGCTTAGGAGGACAGGGGGCCTACGAGCAGTACTTC.

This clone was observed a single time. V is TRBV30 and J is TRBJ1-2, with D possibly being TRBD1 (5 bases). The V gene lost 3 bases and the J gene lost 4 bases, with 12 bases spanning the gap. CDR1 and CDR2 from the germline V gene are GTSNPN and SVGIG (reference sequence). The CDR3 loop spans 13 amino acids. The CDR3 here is CAWRILQVYGYTF. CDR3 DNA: TGTGCCTGGAGAATTCTACAGGTCTATGGCTACACCTTC.

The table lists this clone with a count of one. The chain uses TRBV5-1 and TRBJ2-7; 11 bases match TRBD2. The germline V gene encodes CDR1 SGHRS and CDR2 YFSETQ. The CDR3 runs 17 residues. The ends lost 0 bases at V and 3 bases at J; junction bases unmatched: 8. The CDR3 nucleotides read TGCGCCAGCAGCTTGGCCGTTACTAGCGGGGGTCTCTACGAGCAGTACTTC. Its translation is CASSLAVTSGGLYEQYF. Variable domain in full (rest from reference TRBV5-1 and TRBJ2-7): KAGVTQTPRYLIKTRGQQVTLSCSPISGHRSVSWYQQTPGQGLQFLFEYFSETQRNKGNFPGRFSGRQFSNSRSEMNVSTLELGDSALYLCASSLAVTSGGLYEQYFGPGTRLTVT.

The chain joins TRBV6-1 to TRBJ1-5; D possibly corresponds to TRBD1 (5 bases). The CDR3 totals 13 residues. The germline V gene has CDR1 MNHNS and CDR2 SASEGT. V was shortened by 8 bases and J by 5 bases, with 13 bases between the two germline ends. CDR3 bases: TGTGCCAGCCTCCTCAAGGGGTATCAGCCCCAGCATTTT. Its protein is CASLLKGYQPQHF.

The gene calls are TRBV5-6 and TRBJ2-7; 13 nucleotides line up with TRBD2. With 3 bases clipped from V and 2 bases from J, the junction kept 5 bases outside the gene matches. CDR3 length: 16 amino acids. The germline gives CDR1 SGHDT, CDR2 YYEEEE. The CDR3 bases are TGTGCCAGCAGCTCGGGACTAGCGGGACTGCCCTACGAGCAGTACTTC. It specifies CASSSGLAGLPYEQYF. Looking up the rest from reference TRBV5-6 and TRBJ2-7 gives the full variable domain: DAGVTQSPTHLIKTRGQQVTLRCSPKSGHDTVSWYQQALGQGPQFIFQYYEEEERQRGNFPDRFSGHQFPNYSSELNVNALLLGDSALYLCASSSGLAGLPYEQYFGPGTRLTVT.

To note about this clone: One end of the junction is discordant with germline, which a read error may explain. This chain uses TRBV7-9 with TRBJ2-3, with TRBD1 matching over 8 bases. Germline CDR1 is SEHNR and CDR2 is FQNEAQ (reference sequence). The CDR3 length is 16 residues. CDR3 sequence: CSSSLLGTGVTDTQYF. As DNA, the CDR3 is TGTTCCAGCAGCTTACTCGGGACAGGAGTCACAGATACGCAGTATTTT.

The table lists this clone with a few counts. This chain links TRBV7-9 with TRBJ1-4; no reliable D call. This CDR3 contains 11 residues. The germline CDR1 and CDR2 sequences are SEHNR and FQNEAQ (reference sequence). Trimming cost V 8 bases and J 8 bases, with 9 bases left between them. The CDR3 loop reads CASGSGEKLFF. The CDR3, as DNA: TGTGCCAGCGGATCGGGAGAAAAACTGTTTTTT. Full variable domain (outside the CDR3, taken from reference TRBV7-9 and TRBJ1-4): DTGVSQNPRHKITKRGQNVTFRCDPISEHNRLYWYRQTLGQGPEFLTYFQNEAQLEKSRLLSDRFSAERPKGSFSTLEIQRTEQGDSAMYLCASGSGEKLFFGSGTQLSVL.